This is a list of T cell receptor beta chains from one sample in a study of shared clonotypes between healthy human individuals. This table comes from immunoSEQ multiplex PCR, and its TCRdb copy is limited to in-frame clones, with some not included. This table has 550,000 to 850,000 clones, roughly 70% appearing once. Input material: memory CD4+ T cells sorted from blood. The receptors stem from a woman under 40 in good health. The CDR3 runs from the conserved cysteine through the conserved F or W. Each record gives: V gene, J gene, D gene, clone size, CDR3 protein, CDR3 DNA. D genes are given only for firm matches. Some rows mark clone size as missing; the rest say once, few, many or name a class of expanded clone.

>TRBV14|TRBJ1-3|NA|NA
CASSPAGAGNTIYF
TGTGCCAGCAGCCCGGCCGGGGCTGGAAACACCATATATTTT
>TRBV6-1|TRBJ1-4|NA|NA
CASHSRGQPNEKLFF
TGTGCCAGCCATAGTCGTGGACAGCCTAATGAAAAACTGTTTTTT
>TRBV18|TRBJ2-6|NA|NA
CASSPQGTGANVLTF
TGTGCCAGCTCACCTCAGGGGACTGGGGCCAACGTCCTGACTTTC
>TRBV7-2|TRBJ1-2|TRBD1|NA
CASSLAPGGTGGLGYTF
TGTGCCAGCAGCCTAGCTCCAGGAGGGACAGGGGGTCTTGGCTACACCTTC
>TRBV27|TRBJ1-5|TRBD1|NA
CASKAGGLRAEPQHF
TGTGCCAGCAAGGCAGGGGGCCTACGAGCGGAGCCCCAGCATTTT
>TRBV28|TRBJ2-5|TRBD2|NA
CASSLHPVRGLTSGRARETQYF
TGTGCCAGCAGTCTCCACCCAGTTAGGGGGCTAACTAGCGGGAGGGCCCGGGAGACCCAGTACTTC
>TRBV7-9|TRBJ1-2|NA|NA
CASSLQGQTF
TGTGCCAGCAGCTTGCAGGGACAAACCTTC
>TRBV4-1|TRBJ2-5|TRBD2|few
CASSQDYSLAGQETQYF
TGCGCCAGCAGCCAAGATTACTCCCTAGCGGGACAAGAGACCCAGTACTTC
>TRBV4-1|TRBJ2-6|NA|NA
CASSQPGTAYGANVLTF
TGCGCCAGCAGCCAGCCAGGGACGGCGTATGGGGCCAACGTCCTGACTTTC
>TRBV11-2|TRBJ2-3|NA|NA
CASSLSGDTQYF
TGTGCCAGCAGCTTATCAGGAGATACGCAGTATTTT
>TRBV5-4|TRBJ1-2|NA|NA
CASSLDSHGYGYTF
TGTGCCAGCAGCTTGGACTCACACGGCTATGGCTACACCTTC
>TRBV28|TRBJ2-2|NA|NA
CASWTGNTGELFF
TGTGCCAGCTGGACGGGCAACACCGGGGAGCTGTTTTTT
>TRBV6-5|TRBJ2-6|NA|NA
CASSSQGYSGANVLTF
TGTGCCAGCAGTTCACAGGGATACTCTGGGGCCAACGTCCTGACTTTC
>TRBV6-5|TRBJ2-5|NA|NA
CASSYSHRKQETQYF
TGTGCCAGCAGTTACTCCCACAGGAAACAAGAGACCCAGTACTTC
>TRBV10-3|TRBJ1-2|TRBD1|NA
CAISEYVDRSLGYTF
TGTGCCATCAGTGAGTATGTGGACAGGTCCCTCGGCTACACCTTC
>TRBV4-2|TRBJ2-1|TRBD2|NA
CASSLTSGRTNNEQFF
TGTGCCAGCAGCTTAACCAGCGGGAGGACGAACAATGAGCAGTTCTTC
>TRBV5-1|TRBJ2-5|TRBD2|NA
CASSEPSGSNQETQYF
TGCGCCAGCAGCGAACCTAGCGGGAGTAACCAAGAGACCCAGTACTTC
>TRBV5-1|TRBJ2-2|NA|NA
CASSIQGNTGELFF
TGCGCCAGCAGCATACAGGGTAACACCGGGGAGCTGTTTTTT
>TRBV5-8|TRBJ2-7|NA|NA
CASSPGGQTYEQYF
TGTGCCAGCAGCCCCGGGGGTCAAACCTACGAGCAGTACTTC
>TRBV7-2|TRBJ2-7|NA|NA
CASSPQWLASYEQYF
TGTGCCAGCAGCCCCCAATGGCTAGCCTCCTACGAGCAGTACTTC
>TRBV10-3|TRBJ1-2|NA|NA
CAISVGRSYGYTF
TGTGCCATCAGTGTTGGCAGGAGCTATGGCTACACCTTC
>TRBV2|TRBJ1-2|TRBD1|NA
CASTIDRERYGYTF
TGTGCCAGCACCATAGACAGGGAGAGGTATGGCTACACCTTC
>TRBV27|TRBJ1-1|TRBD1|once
CASRVQGEGTEAFF
TGTGCCAGCAGGGTACAGGGGGAAGGGACTGAAGCTTTCTTT
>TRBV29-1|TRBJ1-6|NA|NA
CSVADSSYNSPLHF
TGCAGCGTCGCCGACAGCTCCTATAATTCACCCCTCCACTTT
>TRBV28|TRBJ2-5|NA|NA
CASSFDRTQETQYF
TGTGCCAGCAGTTTTGACAGGACCCAAGAGACCCAGTACTTC
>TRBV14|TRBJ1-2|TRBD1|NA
CASSYGTGAGYGYTF
TGTGCCAGCAGCTATGGGACAGGAGCGGGCTATGGCTACACCTTC
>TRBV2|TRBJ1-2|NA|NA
CASSLRGANYGYTF
TGTGCCAGCAGCCTAAGGGGGGCCAACTATGGCTACACCTTC
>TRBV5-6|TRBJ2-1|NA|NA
CASSSIAYPYNEQFF
TGTGCCAGCAGCAGTATAGCGTACCCCTACAATGAGCAGTTCTTC
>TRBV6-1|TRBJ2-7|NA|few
CAIPGAYEQYF
TGTGCCATCCCAGGGGCCTACGAGCAGTACTTC
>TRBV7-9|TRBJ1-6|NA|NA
CASSLALTDNSPLHF
TGTGCCAGCAGCTTAGCGCTGACAGATAATTCACCCCTCCACTTT
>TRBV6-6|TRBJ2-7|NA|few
CASSLQGYEQYF
TGTGCCAGCAGTTTACAGGGCTACGAGCAGTACTTC
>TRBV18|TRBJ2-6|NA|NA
CASSPPSFSGANVLTF
TGTGCCAGCTCACCACCGAGTTTCTCTGGGGCCAACGTCCTGACTTTC
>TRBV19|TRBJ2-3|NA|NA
CASSSNGNTQYF
TGTGCCAGTAGTAGCAACGGAAATACGCAGTATTTT
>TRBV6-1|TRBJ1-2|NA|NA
CASSEQPGINYGYTF
TGTGCCAGCAGTGAACAGCCAGGAATTAACTATGGCTACACCTTC
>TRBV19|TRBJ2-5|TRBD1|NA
CASSIGTGQETQYF
TGTGCCAGTAGTATCGGGACAGGACAAGAGACCCAGTACTTC
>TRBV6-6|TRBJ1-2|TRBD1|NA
CASSTGTGGDGYTF
TGTGCCAGCAGCACGGGGACAGGGGGGGATGGCTACACCTTC
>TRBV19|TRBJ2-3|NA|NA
CASRQGSTDTQYF
TGTGCCAGTCGACAAGGTAGCACAGATACGCAGTATTTT